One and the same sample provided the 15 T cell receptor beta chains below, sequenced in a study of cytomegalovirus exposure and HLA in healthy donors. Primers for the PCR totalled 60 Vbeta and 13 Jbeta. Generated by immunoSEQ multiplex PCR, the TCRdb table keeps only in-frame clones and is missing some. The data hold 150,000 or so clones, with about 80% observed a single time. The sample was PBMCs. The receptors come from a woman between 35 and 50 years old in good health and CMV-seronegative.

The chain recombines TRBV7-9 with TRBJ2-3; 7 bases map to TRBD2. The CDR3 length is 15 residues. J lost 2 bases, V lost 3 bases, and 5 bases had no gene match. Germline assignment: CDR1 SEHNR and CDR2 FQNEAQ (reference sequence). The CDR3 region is CASSFWRESTDTQYF. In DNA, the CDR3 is TGTGCCAGCAGCTTCTGGCGGGAGTCCACAGATACGCAGTATTTT.

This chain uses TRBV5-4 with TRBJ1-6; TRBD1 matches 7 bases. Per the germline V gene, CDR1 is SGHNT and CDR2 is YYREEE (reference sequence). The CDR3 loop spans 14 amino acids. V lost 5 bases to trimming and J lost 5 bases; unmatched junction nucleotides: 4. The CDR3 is CASRVGQNNSPLHF. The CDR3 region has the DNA TGTGCCAGCAGAGTGGGACAGAATAATTCACCCCTCCACTTT. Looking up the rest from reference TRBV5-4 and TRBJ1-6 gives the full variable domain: ETGVTQSPTHLIKTRGQQVTLRCSSQSGHNTVSWYQQALGQGPQFIFQYYREEENGRGNFPPRFSGLQFPNYSSELNVNALELDDSALYLCASRVGQNNSPLHFGNGTRLTVT.

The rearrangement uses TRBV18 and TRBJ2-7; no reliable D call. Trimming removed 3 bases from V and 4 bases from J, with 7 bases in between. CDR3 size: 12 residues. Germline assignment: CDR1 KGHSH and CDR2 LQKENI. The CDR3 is CASSPSRYEQYF. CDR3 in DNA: TGTGCCAGCTCACCGTCCAGATACGAGCAGTACTTC.

DNA for the CDR3: TGTGCCAGCAGCGAGGACATGAGGCCCTACGAGCAGTACTTC. Residues: CASSEDMRPYEQYF. The chain couples TRBV9 to TRBJ2-7; maybe TRBD1 (5 bases). V lost 3 bases to trimming and J lost 2 bases, with 12 bases between them. Germline CDR1 is SGDLS and CDR2 is YYNGEE. There are 14 residues in the CDR3.

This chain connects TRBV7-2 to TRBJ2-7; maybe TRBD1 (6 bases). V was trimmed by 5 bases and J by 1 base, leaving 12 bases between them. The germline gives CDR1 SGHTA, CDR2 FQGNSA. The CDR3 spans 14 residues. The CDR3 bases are TGTGCCAGCAGCCAGGGGTACATATCCTACGAGCAGTACTTC. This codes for CASSQGYISYEQYF.

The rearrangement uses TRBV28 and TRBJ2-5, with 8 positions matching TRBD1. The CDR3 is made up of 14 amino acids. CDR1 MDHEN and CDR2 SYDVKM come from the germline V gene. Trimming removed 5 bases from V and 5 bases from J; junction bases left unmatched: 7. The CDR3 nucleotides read TGTGCCAGCAGTACCTCAGGGGGCGCGGAGACCCAGTACTTC. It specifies CASSTSGGAETQYF.

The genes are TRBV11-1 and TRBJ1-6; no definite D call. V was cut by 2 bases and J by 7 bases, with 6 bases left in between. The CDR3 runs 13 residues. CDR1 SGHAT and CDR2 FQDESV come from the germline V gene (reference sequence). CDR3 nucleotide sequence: TGTGCCAGCAGCTTATTTGCGAATTCACCCCTCCACTTT. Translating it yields CASSLFANSPLHF.

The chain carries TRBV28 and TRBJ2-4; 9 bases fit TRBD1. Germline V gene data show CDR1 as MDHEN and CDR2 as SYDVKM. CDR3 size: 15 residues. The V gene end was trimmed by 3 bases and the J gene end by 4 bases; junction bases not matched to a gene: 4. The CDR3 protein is CASSFWDRAKNIQYF. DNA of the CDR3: TGTGCCAGCAGTTTCTGGGACAGGGCTAAAAACATTCAGTACTTC.

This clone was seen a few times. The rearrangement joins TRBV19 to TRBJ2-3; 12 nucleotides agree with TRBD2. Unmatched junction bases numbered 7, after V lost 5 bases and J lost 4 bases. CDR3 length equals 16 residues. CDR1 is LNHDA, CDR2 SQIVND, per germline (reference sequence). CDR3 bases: TGTGCCAGTAGTTCCCGACTAGCGGGAGTTTCAGATACGCAGTATTTT. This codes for CASSSRLAGVSDTQYF.

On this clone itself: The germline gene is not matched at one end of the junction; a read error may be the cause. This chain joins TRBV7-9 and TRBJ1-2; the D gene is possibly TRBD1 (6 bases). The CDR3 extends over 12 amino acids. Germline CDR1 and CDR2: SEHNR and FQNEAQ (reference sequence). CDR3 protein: CSSSVDSYGYTF. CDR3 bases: TGTTCCAGCAGCGTGGACAGCTATGGCTACACCTTC.

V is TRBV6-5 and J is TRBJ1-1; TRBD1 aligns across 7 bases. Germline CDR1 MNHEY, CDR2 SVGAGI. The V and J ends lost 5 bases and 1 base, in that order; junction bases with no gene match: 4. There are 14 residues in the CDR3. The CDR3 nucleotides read TGTGCCAGCAGTCCGGGGACAGAGAACACTGAAGCTTTCTTT. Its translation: CASSPGTENTEAFF.

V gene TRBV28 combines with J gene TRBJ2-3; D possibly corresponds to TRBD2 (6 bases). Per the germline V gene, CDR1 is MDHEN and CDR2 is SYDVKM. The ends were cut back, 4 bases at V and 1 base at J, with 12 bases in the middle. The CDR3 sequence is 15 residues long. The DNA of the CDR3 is TGTGCCAGCAGTTCGACCGGCGGGGGCACAGATACGCAGTATTTT. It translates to CASSSTGGGTDTQYF. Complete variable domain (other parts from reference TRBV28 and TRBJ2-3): DVKVTQSSRYLVKRTGEKVFLECVQDMDHENMFWYRQDPGLGLRLIYFSYDVKMKEKGDIPEGYSVSREKKERFSLILESASTNQTSMYLCASSSTGGGTDTQYFGPGTRLTVL.

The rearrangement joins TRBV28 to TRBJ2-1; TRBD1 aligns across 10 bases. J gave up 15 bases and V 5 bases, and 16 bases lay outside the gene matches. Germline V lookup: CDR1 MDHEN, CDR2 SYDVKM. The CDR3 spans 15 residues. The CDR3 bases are TGTGCCAGCAGTCCCCCGGGACAGGGGTTACCCCCAGCGTTCTTC. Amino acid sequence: CASSPPGQGLPPAFF.

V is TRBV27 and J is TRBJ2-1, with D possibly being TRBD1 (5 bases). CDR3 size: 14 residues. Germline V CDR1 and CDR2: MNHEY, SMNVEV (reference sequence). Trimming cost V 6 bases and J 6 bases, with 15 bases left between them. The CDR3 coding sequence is TGTGCCAGCAGGGGGCTACGGCTACGCAATGAGCAGTTCTTC. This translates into CASRGLRLRNEQFF.

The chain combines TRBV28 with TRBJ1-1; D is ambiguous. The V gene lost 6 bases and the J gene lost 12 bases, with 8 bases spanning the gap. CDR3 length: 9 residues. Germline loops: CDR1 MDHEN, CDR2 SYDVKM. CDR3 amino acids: CASSPGTFF. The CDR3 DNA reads TGTGCCAGCAGCCCCGGTACTTTCTTT.